What follows are 13 T cell receptor beta chains derived from one specimen sequenced in a study of cytomegalovirus exposure and HLA in healthy donors. The primer mix had 60 Vbeta and 13 Jbeta primers. Method: immunoSEQ multiplex PCR; TCRdb's copy keeps in-frame clones and lacks some. The data contain over 200,000 clones, around four fifths of them seen just once; the ten biggest clones take up 2.7%. What was sequenced was PBMCs. Every receptor here comes from a woman aged 55-69 years in good health and CMV-seropositive.

The V gene is TRBV4-2, the J gene TRBJ1-1; possible D gene TRBD1, 6 bases. In germline, CDR1 is LGHNA, CDR2 YNFKEQ. Trimming removed 1 base at V and 4 bases at J, with 13 bases between. The CDR3 is 15 residues long. The DNA of the CDR3 is TGTGCCAGCAGCCAAGTCCAGGGGATTGGCACTGAAGCTTTCTTT. It translates to CASSQVQGIGTEAFF.

The rearrangement joins TRBV15 to TRBJ1-4, with 7 bases fitting TRBD1. The CDR3 is 15 residues long. Germline loops: CDR1 LNHNV, CDR2 YYDKDF (reference sequence). The J segment lost 0 bases and the V segment lost 5 bases, leaving 3 bases of the junction unmatched. Here the CDR3 reads CATSYQGATNEKLFF. CDR3 DNA: TGTGCCACCAGCTACCAGGGGGCAACTAATGAAAAACTGTTTTTT.

The chain couples TRBV7-8 to TRBJ1-2; 8 nucleotides agree with TRBD1. With 0 bases clipped from V and 7 bases from J, the junction kept 7 bases outside the gene matches. The CDR3 is 15 residues long. The germline V gene encodes CDR1 SGHVS and CDR2 FQNEAQ. The DNA of the CDR3 is TGTGCCAGCAGCTTAGCGCGGCAGGGGGCTGGTGGCTACACCTTC. It specifies CASSLARQGAGGYTF.

In its sample, this clone was seen a few times. CDR3 residues: CASSGRTGGSEAFF. In nucleotides, the CDR3 is TGTGCCAGCAGTGGGCGGACAGGGGGTTCTGAAGCTTTCTTT. This chain joins TRBV6-1 and TRBJ1-1; 10 bases agree with TRBD1. Germline V gene data show CDR1 as MNHNS and CDR2 as SASEGT. V shed 4 bases, J shed 6 bases, and the junction held 5 bases outside the gene matches. CDR3 length: 14 amino acids.

This chain uses TRBV5-4 with TRBJ1-5; TRBD1 might be the D (5 bases). CDR1 is SGHNT and CDR2 is YYREEE in the germline V gene (reference sequence). The CDR3 is made up of 16 amino acids. Trimming cost V 3 bases and J 1 base, with 14 bases left between them. The CDR3 region has the DNA TGTGCCAGCAGCTCAGGTGGGGGGGGAAGCAATCAGCCCCAGCATTTT. It is translated as CASSSGGGGSNQPQHF.

V and J are TRBV5-1 and TRBJ2-3; 8 positions match TRBD2. Germline values: CDR1 SGHRS, CDR2 YFSETQ. V lost 5 bases and J lost 2; bases outside the gene matches: 10. CDR3 length: 16 amino acids. Here the CDR3 DNA reads TGCGCCAGCAGAACCGGGACTAGTAGCTTCACAGATACGCAGTATTTT. Protein: CASRTGTSSFTDTQYF.

The CDR3 sequence: CASIPRQGGYEQYF. CDR3 nucleotide sequence: TGTGCCAGCATTCCCCGCCAGGGAGGGTACGAGCAGTACTTC. V and J are TRBV6-1 and TRBJ2-7, with 7 bases that match TRBD2. Germline V CDR1 and CDR2: MNHNS, SASEGT. Trimming took 7 bases from V and 4 from J; bases not matched to a gene: 10. The CDR3 sequence is 14 residues long.

Details on this clone: This specimen includes other DNA sequences encoding the same CDR3. The chain joins TRBV5-1 to TRBJ1-1; D perhaps matches TRBD1 (5 bases). This CDR3 is built from 14 residues. V was pared by 0 bases and J by 0 bases, with 6 bases between. Germline V gene data show CDR1 as SGHRS and CDR2 as YFSETQ. The CDR3 is CASSLGQMNTEAFF. In nucleotides, the CDR3 is TGCGCCAGCAGCTTGGGACAGATGAACACTGAAGCTTTCTTT.

V usage is TRBV6-5 and J usage is TRBJ1-2; 8 bases map to TRBD1. V trimming: 4 bases; J trimming: 2 bases; junction bases outside the gene matches: 3. In germline, CDR1 is MNHEY, CDR2 SVGAGI. The CDR3 covers 14 residues. The CDR3: CASSFRTGNYGYTF. The CDR3 region has the DNA TGTGCCAGCAGTTTCCGGACAGGGAACTATGGCTACACCTTC.

The chain joins TRBV5-8 to TRBJ2-7; D gene ambiguous. The CDR3 totals 12 residues. Germline V gene lookup returns CDR1 SGHTS and CDR2 YDEGEE. Trimming took 0 bases from V and 2 from J, leaving 3 bases between them. The chain's CDR3 is CASSLGTYEQYF. The CDR3 coding sequence is TGTGCCAGCAGCTTGGGTACCTACGAGCAGTACTTC.

This chain links TRBV2 with TRBJ2-7; TRBD2 aligns across 7 bases. The germline CDR1 and CDR2 sequences are SNHLY and FYNNEI. V gave up 6 bases and J gave up 2 bases; unmatched junction bases: 10. The CDR3 consists of 15 residues. This CDR3 is CASSPLAGRPYEQYF. The CDR3, as DNA: TGTGCCAGCAGCCCTTTAGCGGGTCGACCCTACGAGCAGTACTTC.

This clone showed up just a few times. The chain carries TRBV12-2 and TRBJ1-1; TRBD1 was called by the table and not checked on the DNA. TRBV12-2 has pseudogene status. The CDR3 contains 15 residues. The CDR3 region is CASRTGWGVNTEAFF. The CDR3 DNA is TGTGCAAGTCGCACAGGGTGGGGAGTTAACACTGAAGCTTTCTTT.

The chain couples TRBV19 to TRBJ2-5; TRBD1 agrees at 8 bases. Germline V gives CDR1 LNHDA, CDR2 SQIVND (reference sequence). The CDR3 is made up of 16 amino acids. The J segment lost 4 bases and the V segment lost 1 base, leaving 8 bases of the junction unmatched. The CDR3 sequence is CASSIARQGSRETQYF. The CDR3 coding sequence is TGTGCCAGTAGTATAGCCCGACAGGGGTCAAGAGAGACCCAGTACTTC.